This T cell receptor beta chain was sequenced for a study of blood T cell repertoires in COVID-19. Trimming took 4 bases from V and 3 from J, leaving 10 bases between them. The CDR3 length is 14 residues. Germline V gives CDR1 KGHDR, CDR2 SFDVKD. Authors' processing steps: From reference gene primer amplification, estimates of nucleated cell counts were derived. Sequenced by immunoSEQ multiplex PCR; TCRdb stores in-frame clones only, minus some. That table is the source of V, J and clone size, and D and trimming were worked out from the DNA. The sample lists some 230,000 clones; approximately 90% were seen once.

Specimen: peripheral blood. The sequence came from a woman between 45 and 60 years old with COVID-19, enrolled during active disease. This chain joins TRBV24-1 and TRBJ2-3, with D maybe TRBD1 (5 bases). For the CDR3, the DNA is TGTGCCACCAGTGACACAGGCAGGACAGATACGCAGTATTTT. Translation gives CATSDTGRTDTQYF.